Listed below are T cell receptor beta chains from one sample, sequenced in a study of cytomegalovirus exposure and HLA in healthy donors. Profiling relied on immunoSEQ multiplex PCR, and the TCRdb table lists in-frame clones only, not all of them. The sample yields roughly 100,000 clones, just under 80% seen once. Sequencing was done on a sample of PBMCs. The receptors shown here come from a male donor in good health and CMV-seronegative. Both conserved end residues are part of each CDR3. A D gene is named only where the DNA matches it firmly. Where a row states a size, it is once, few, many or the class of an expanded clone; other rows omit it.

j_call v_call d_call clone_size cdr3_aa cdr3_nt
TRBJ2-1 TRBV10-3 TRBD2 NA CAISKPGLAGVGSYNEQFF TGTGCCATCAGTAAACCGGGACTAGCGGGAGTGGGTTCCTACAATGAGCAGTTCTTC
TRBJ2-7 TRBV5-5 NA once CASSLPRGDEQYF TGTGCCAGCAGCTTACCCAGGGGCGACGAGCAGTACTTC
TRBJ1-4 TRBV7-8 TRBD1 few CASSVRQGINEKLFF TGTGCCAGCAGCGTAAGACAGGGGATCAATGAAAAACTGTTTTTT
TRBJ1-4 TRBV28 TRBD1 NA CATGQDPFNEKLFF TGTGCCACCGGACAGGACCCCTTTAATGAAAAACTGTTTTTT
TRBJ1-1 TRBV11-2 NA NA CASSLTPNTEAFF TGTGCCAGCAGCTTGACACCGAACACTGAAGCTTTCTTT
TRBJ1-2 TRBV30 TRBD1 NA CAWSGQGYYGYTF TGTGCCTGGAGCGGACAGGGTTACTATGGCTACACCTTC
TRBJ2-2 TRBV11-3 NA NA CASTATGIEKVRVTGELFF TGTGCCAGCACAGCTACCGGGATAGAAAAAGTTCGCGTCACCGGGGAGCTGTTTTTT
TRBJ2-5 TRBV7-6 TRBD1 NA CASSFRQGGSSETQYF TGTGCCAGCAGCTTCCGACAGGGGGGATCCAGCGAGACCCAGTACTTC
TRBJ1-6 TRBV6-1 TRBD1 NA CASARDRGSLHF TGTGCCAGCGCCCGGGACAGGGGATCCCTCCACTTT
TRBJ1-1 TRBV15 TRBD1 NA CATSKDDRGLGEAFF TGTGCCACCAGCAAGGACGACAGGGGGCTTGGTGAAGCTTTCTTT
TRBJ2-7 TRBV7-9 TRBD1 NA CASSARSDRVFFSIDEQYF TGTGCCAGCAGCGCGAGATCGGACAGGGTTTTCTTCTCTATCGACGAGCAGTACTTC
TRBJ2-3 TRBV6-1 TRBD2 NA CASSPPAGVSDTQYF TGTGCCAGCAGTCCCCCGGCGGGAGTTTCAGATACGCAGTATTTT
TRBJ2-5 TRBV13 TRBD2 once CASSETGGTSGAGGFETQYF TGTGCCAGCAGCGAGACGGGGGGGACTAGCGGAGCCGGGGGATTTGAGACCCAGTACTTC
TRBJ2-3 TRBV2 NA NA CASSPGTDTQYF TGTGCCAGCAGTCCGGGCACAGATACGCAGTATTTT
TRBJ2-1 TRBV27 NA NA CASSSVIVAPPFNEQFF TGTGCCAGCAGTTCCGTCATCGTAGCTCCCCCCTTCAATGAGCAGTTCTTC
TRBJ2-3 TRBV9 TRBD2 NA CASSEEGGSSGTSTDTQYF TGTGCCAGCAGCGAGGAGGGCGGATCTAGCGGGACTAGCACAGATACGCAGTATTTT
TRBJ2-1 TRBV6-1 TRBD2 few CASSEGLAPGNEQFF TGTGCCAGCAGCGAGGGACTAGCGCCGGGCAATGAGCAGTTCTTC
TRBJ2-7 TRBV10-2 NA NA CASTPGVAAYYEQYF TGCGCCAGCACCCCCGGGGTAGCGGCATACTACGAGCAGTACTTC
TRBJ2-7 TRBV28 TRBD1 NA CASSPMGQGAYEQYF TGTGCCAGCAGCCCAATGGGCCAGGGGGCCTACGAGCAGTACTTC
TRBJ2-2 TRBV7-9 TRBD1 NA CASSLHTGANTGELFF TGTGCCAGCAGCTTACATACAGGGGCCAACACCGGGGAGCTGTTTTTT
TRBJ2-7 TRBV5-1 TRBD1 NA CASSLSGQSIEQYF TGCGCCAGCAGCTTGTCGGGACAGTCTATCGAGCAGTACTTC
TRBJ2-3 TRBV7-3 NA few CASSKRGGTDTQYF TGTGCCAGCAGCAAAAGGGGGGGGACAGATACGCAGTATTTT
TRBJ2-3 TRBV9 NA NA CASSGGGGGVWDTQYF TGTGCCAGCAGCGGGGGTGGGGGGGGCGTTTGGGATACGCAGTATTTT
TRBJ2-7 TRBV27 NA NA CASSLNRRSLEQYF TGTGCCAGCAGTTTGAATCGAAGAAGCCTCGAGCAGTACTTC
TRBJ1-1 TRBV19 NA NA CASTMDMNTEAFF TGTGCCAGTACCATGGACATGAACACTGAAGCTTTCTTT
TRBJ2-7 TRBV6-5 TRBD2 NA CASSWREGRNEQYF TGTGCCAGCAGCTGGAGGGAGGGCCGCAACGAGCAGTACTTC
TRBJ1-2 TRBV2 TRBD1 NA CASTPDRGGYGYTF TGTGCCAGCACCCCCGACAGGGGAGGCTATGGCTACACCTTC
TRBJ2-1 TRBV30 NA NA CAWSVLTYNEQFF TGTGCCTGGAGTGTACTGACATACAATGAGCAGTTCTTC
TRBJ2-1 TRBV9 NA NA CASSVGPPGSDEQFF TGTGCCAGCAGCGTAGGACCCCCGGGTTCGGATGAGCAGTTCTTC
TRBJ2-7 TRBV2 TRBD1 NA CASSFRGQGEQYF TGTGCCAGCAGTTTCAGGGGGCAAGGCGAGCAGTACTTC
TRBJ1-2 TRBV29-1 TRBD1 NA CSAGTGNYGYTF TGCAGCGCCGGGACAGGGAACTATGGCTACACCTTC
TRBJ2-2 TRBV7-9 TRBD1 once CASSFPGTGGEAGELFF TGTGCCAGCAGCTTCCCCGGGACAGGGGGCGAGGCCGGGGAGCTGTTTTTT
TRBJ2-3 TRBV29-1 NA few CSVGTGLFTDTQYF TGCAGCGTTGGGACGGGACTGTTCACAGATACGCAGTATTTT
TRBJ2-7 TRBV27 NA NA CASSRPGLLTREQYF TGTGCCAGCAGTCGCCCGGGACTCCTAACTAGGGAGCAGTACTTC
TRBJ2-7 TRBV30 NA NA CAWSVGPVSYEQYF TGTGCCTGGAGTGTTGGGCCAGTGAGCTACGAGCAGTACTTC
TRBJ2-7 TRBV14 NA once CASSQSIQGRSYEQYF TGTGCCAGCAGCCAAAGTATTCAGGGTAGGTCCTACGAGCAGTACTTC
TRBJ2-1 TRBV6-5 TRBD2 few CASSSIAGGFHEQFF TGTGCCAGCAGTTCCATAGCGGGAGGGTTCCATGAGCAGTTCTTC
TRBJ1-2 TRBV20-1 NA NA CMADNYGYTF TGCATGGCAGATAACTATGGCTACACCTTC
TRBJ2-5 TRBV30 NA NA CAWSVLGSRQETQYF TGTGCCTGGAGTGTTCTGGGCAGCCGTCAAGAGACCCAGTACTTC
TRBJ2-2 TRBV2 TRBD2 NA CASSETSGGTGELFF TGTGCCAGCAGTGAAACCAGCGGGGGGACCGGGGAGCTGTTTTTT
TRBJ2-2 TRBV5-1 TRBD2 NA CASSWSGGTGELFF TGCGCCAGCAGCTGGAGCGGGGGCACCGGGGAGCTGTTTTTT
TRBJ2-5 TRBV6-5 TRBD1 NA CASGRDSRPEETQYF TGTGCCAGCGGAAGGGACAGCCGCCCGGAAGAGACCCAGTACTTC
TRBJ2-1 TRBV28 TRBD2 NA CASGLAGVSEQFF TGTGCCAGCGGTTTAGCGGGAGTCAGTGAGCAGTTCTTC
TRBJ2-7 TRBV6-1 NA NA CASSEIHYEQYF TGTGCCAGCAGTGAAATCCACTACGAGCAGTACTTC
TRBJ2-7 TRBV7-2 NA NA CASGPPYEQYF TGTGCCAGCGGGCCGCCCTACGAGCAGTACTTC
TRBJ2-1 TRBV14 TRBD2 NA CASSQRGLVGYNEQFF TGTGCCAGCAGCCAGAGGGGACTAGTGGGCTACAATGAGCAGTTCTTC
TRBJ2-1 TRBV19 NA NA CASSIGGAYNEQFF TGTGCCAGTAGTATAGGTGGAGCCTACAATGAGCAGTTCTTC
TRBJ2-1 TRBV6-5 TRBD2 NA CASSFRGTIGEQFF TGTGCCAGCAGTTTCAGAGGGACTATAGGTGAGCAGTTCTTC
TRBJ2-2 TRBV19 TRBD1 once CASRGTGIAGELFF TGTGCCAGCCGGGGGACAGGGATCGCCGGGGAGCTGTTTTTT
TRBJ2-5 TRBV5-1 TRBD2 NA CASSSPSGYQETQYF TGCGCCAGCAGCTCACCTAGCGGGTACCAAGAGACCCAGTACTTC
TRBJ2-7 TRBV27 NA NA CASSPMSGIFSYEQYF TGTGCCAGCAGTCCAATGTCAGGAATTTTCTCCTACGAGCAGTACTTC
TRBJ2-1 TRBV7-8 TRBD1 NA CANHPGTGWNEQFF TGTGCCAACCACCCCGGGACAGGGTGGAATGAGCAGTTCTTC
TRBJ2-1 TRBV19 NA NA CASSIAGRGYNEQFF TGTGCCAGTAGTATCGCCGGGAGAGGCTACAATGAGCAGTTCTTC
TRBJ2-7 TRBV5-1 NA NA CASSLGASYEQYF TGCGCCAGCAGCTTAGGGGCCTCCTACGAGCAGTACTTC